One sample yielded the 11 T cell receptor beta chains listed below, sequenced in a study of monozygotic twins with cystic fibrosis. Assay: immunoSEQ multiplex PCR; the TCRdb copy retains only in-frame clones and omits some. The table includes about 14,000 clones, roughly 93% detected once. The specimen was blood. These receptors originate from a girl under 10 years old with cystic fibrosis.

The chain employs TRBV19 and TRBJ2-3; 9 nucleotides line up with TRBD1. V shed 8 bases, J shed 3 bases, and the junction held 6 bases outside the gene matches. Germline-derived CDR1 and CDR2 are LNHDA and SQIVND (reference sequence). The CDR3 runs 14 residues. The CDR3 is CASSPGQGTDTQYF. The CDR3 DNA follows: TGTGCCAGTTCGCCGGGACAGGGAACAGATACGCAGTATTTT.

The chain is built from TRBV30 and TRBJ1-2; the D gene is possibly TRBD1 (5 bases). Trimming removed 0 bases at V and 4 bases at J, with 12 bases between. CDR1 is GTSNPN and CDR2 is SVGIG in the germline V gene (reference sequence). The CDR3 has 14 amino acids. CDR3 in DNA: TGTGCCTGGAGTGTAGAGCGGAGGGGCTATGGCTACACCTTC. Amino acids: CAWSVERRGYGYTF.

The V and J genes are TRBV28 and TRBJ1-2; TRBD1 agrees at 7 bases. With 8 bases clipped from V and 0 bases from J, the junction kept 9 bases outside the gene matches. Germline loops: CDR1 MDHEN, CDR2 SYDVKM. The CDR3 extends over 15 amino acids. The chain's CDR3 is CASAGQSYSNYGYTF. DNA of the CDR3: TGTGCCAGCGCGGGACAGAGTTATTCTAACTATGGCTACACCTTC.

A single count supports this clone. The rearrangement uses TRBV2 and TRBJ2-7, with 11 bases identical to TRBD2. The CDR3 sequence is 16 residues long. Germline values: CDR1 SNHLY, CDR2 FYNNEI. Trimming took 11 bases from V and 2 from J; bases not matched to a gene: 14. Here the CDR3 reads CAFHPSSGRSTYEQYF. CDR3 nucleotides: TGTGCCTTCCACCCCTCTAGCGGGAGGTCTACCTACGAGCAGTACTTC.

The V gene is TRBV4-1, the J gene TRBJ2-7; D remains unclear. V was shortened by 0 bases and J by 1 base, with 10 bases between the two germline ends. The CDR3 runs to 15 residues. From germline, CDR1 is MGHRA and CDR2 YSYEKL. CDR3 in DNA: TGCGCCAGCAGCCAAGATTTGGGCAGTTCCTACGAGCAGTACTTC. This translates into CASSQDLGSSYEQYF.

The chain links TRBV7-2 to TRBJ1-2, with a weak D call TRBD1 (5 bases). The CDR3 spans 14 residues. V was clipped by 3 bases and J by 8 bases, with 16 bases between them. The germline CDR1 and CDR2 sequences are SGHTA and FQGNSA. CDR3 loop: CASSFGGTPRGYTF. In DNA form, the CDR3 reads TGTGCCAGCAGCTTCGGCGGGACCCCCCGGGGCTACACCTTC.

This chain uses TRBV29-1 with TRBJ2-1, with TRBD1 as a possible D gene (5 bases). Germline V gives CDR1 SQVTM, CDR2 ANQGSEA. V was shortened by 4 bases and J by 0 bases, with 10 bases between the two germline ends. This CDR3 spans 14 amino acids. CDR3 residues: CSVAGPTSYNEQFF. The CDR3 nucleotides read TGCAGCGTTGCAGGGCCTACCTCCTACAATGAGCAGTTCTTC.

The J gene is TRBJ1-5, the V gene TRBV12-2; TRBD1 was called by the table and not checked on the DNA. TRBV12-2 is designated a pseudogene. CDR3 size: 20 residues. CDR3 region: CASRLSSLNRGMIQGQPQHF. CDR3 DNA sequence: TGTGCAAGTCGCTTAAGTAGTCTCAACAGGGGAATGATACAGGGTCAGCCCCAGCATTTT.

This chain connects TRBV6-1 to TRBJ1-1, with TRBD1 as a possible D gene (6 bases). Trimming left V 6 bases short and J 0 bases short, with 11 bases between. The CDR3 consists of 14 residues. Germline CDR1 is MNHNS and CDR2 is SASEGT. CDR3 protein: CASSPGHLNTEAFF. CDR3 sequence (DNA): TGTGCCAGCAGCCCGGGACATTTGAACACTGAAGCTTTCTTT.

The chain joins TRBV7-9 to TRBJ1-1; possibly TRBD1 for D (5 bases). The CDR3 is 15 amino acids. The ends were cut back, 2 bases at V and 0 bases at J, with 10 bases in the middle. CDR1 is SEHNR and CDR2 is FQNEAQ in the germline V gene (reference sequence). The CDR3 protein is CASSLTSGLNTEAFF. The CDR3 DNA reads as TGTGCCAGCAGCTTAACCTCGGGGCTGAACACTGAAGCTTTCTTT.

This chain joins TRBV2 and TRBJ2-7; 10 bases agree with TRBD2. CDR3 length: 15 residues. V dropped 5 bases and J dropped 5; count of bases not matched to a gene: 9. In germline, CDR1 is SNHLY, CDR2 FYNNEI. CDR3 bases: TGTGCCAGCAGTTTGGACCTAGCGGGAGAGAACGAGCAGTACTTC. The encoded protein is CASSLDLAGENEQYF.